A single sample is the source of the 20 T cell receptor beta chains below, sequenced in a study of CD8 T cells in Susac syndrome. Reverse transcription of about 0.5 to 1 ug RNA was carried out with random hexamers. TCRdb processed the immunoSEQ multiplex PCR reads anew with MiXCR; each CDR3 protein has one entry. Of 95,000 to 150,000 distinct CDR3 sequences in the sample, around 94% were seen once. The specimen was CD4+ T cells from PBMCs. The source of these receptors is a human donor in good health.

The chain uses TRBV20-1 and TRBJ2-7, with 10 positions matching TRBD1. The germline V gene encodes CDR1 DFQATT and CDR2 SNEGSKA (reference sequence). The V and J ends lost 3 bases and 5 bases, in that order; junction bases with no gene match: 10. This CDR3 region has 15 residues. The CDR3 nucleotides read TGCAGTGCTAGTGTACCGGACGGACAGGGGGACGAGCAGTACTTC. Translated: CSASVPDGQGDEQYF.

The chain is built from TRBV4-3 and TRBJ1-1; D call uncertain. The CDR3 is 17 amino acids. V was cut by 1 base and J by 2 bases, with 17 bases left in between. Germline lookup yields CDR1 LGHNA and CDR2 YSLEER. CDR3 sequence (DNA): TGCGCCAGCAGCCAAGTAGCAGGCAGGATTTTAAACACTGAAGCTTTCTTT. Amino acid sequence: CASSQVAGRILNTEAFF.

V and J are TRBV11-2 and TRBJ2-1; D unresolved. Trimming took 3 bases from V and 0 from J, leaving 15 bases between them. Germline CDR1 is SGHAT and CDR2 is FQNNGV. This CDR3 has 17 amino acids. This CDR3 reads CASSFDLIYSSYNEQFF. Written as DNA, the CDR3 is TGTGCCAGCAGCTTTGACCTTATTTACAGCTCCTACAATGAGCAGTTCTTC.

This clonotype appeared a few times. This rearrangement joins TRBV5-6 to TRBJ2-7; D gene unclear. The V end was cut by 1 base, the J end by 7 bases, with 6 bases between. The germline V gene has CDR1 SGHDT and CDR2 YYEEEE. The CDR3 is 11 amino acids. The CDR3, as DNA: TGTGCCAGCAGCTTGTCACGTGAGCAGTACTTC. As protein: CASSLSREQYF.

The chain carries TRBV6-1 and TRBJ2-6, with D possibly being TRBD2 (6 bases). The CDR3 has 17 amino acids. Germline-derived CDR1 and CDR2 are MNHNS and SASEGT. V was pared by 5 bases and J by 0 bases, with 14 bases between. CDR3 in DNA: TGTGCCAGCAGTAGGGAGGTTAGCGGCTCTGGGGCCAACGTCCTGACTTTC. As protein: CASSREVSGSGANVLTF.

The gene calls are TRBV7-2 and TRBJ2-2; a possible D gene is TRBD1 (6 bases). V shed 5 bases and J shed 6 bases, with 10 bases lying between them. The CDR3 length is 13 residues. Germline lookup yields CDR1 SGHTA and CDR2 FQGNSA. The CDR3 nucleotides read TGTGCCAGCAGCAGCAGGGGTTCCGGGGAGCTGTTTTTT. The encoded protein is CASSSRGSGELFF.

The chain joins TRBV3-1 to TRBJ1-2, with D tentatively TRBD1 (5 bases). CDR3 length: 14 residues. CDR1 is LGHDT and CDR2 is YNNKEL in the germline V gene (reference sequence). Trimming left V 6 bases short and J 3 bases short, with 14 bases between. The CDR3 is CASRGGEDYYGYTF. In DNA form, the CDR3 reads TGTGCCAGCAGGGGAGGGGAGGACTACTATGGCTACACCTTC.

The V and J genes are TRBV5-6 and TRBJ2-4; D tentatively reads TRBD1 or TRBD2 (5 bases each). Germline values: CDR1 SGHDT, CDR2 YYEEEE. The CDR3 totals 13 residues. Trimming took off 6 bases at V and 8 bases at J, with 15 bases between the two ends. This CDR3 reads CASNRDRGYIQYF. In DNA, the CDR3 is TGTGCCAGCAACCGGGACCGAGGGTACATTCAGTACTTC.

The CDR3 DNA sequence: TGTGCCAGCGGTAGCGGGAGGGGGAGAGATACGCAGTATTTT. Translated: CASGSGRGRDTQYF. V is TRBV14 and J is TRBJ2-3; TRBD2 agrees at 11 bases. With V trimmed by 8 bases and J by 5 bases, 6 bases remained unmatched. Germline CDR1 is SGHDN and CDR2 is FVKESK. The CDR3 covers 14 residues.

The chain has TRBV7-2 and TRBJ2-5; 7 nucleotides agree with TRBD2. Trimming took 4 bases from V and 5 from J; bases not matched to a gene: 4. The CDR3 has 13 amino acids. Per germline, CDR1 SGHTA and CDR2 FQGNSA. CDR3 DNA: TGTGCCAGCAGCTCCGGACTAGAGGAGACCCAGTACTTC. This translates into CASSSGLEETQYF. The full variable domain, rest sourced from reference TRBV7-2 and TRBJ2-5, is GAGVSQSPSNKVTEKGKDVELRCDPISGHTALYWYRQSLGQGLEFLIYFQGNSAPDKSGLPSDRFSAERTGGSVSTLTIQRTQQEDSAVYLCASSSGLEETQYFGPGTRLLVL.

This chain uses TRBV6-2 or TRBV6-3 with TRBJ2-7; D call uncertain. This CDR3 spans 11 amino acids. From germline, CDR1 is MNHEY and CDR2 SVGEGT. Trimming removed 8 bases from V and 5 bases from J, with 10 bases in between. In DNA, the CDR3 is TGTGCCAGCTCCTACGGTGACGAGCAGTACTTC. Its translation is CASSYGDEQYF.

CDR3: CASRKGPEETQYF. The DNA for the CDR3 is TGCGCCAGCAGGAAGGGACCTGAAGAGACCCAGTACTTC. The chain recombines TRBV5-1 with TRBJ2-5; TRBD1 or TRBD2 may be the D gene (5 bases each). Germline CDR1 reads SGHRS; CDR2 reads YFSETQ. V lost 5 bases and J lost 3, with 11 bases in between. The CDR3 is 13 amino acids. Together with reference TRBV5-1 and TRBJ2-5, the CDR3 gives the full variable domain: KAGVTQTPRYLIKTRGQQVTLSCSPISGHRSVSWYQQTPGQGLQFLFEYFSETQRNKGNFPGRFSGRQFSNSRSEMNVSTLELGDSALYLCASRKGPEETQYFGPGTRLLVL.

The rearrangement links TRBV20-1 to TRBJ1-2; D remains ambiguous. Germline CDR1 reads DFQATT; CDR2 reads SNEGSKA (reference sequence). Trimming stripped 6 bases from V and 8 bases from J, with 19 bases between. The CDR3 is made up of 13 amino acids. The CDR3 nucleotides read TGCAGTGCCGCCGAGACGGCGTATGAGGGCTACACCTTC. It encodes CSAAETAYEGYTF.

This chain connects TRBV6-2 or TRBV6-3 to TRBJ2-3, with 9 bases that match TRBD2. CDR3 length equals 15 residues. V lost 7 bases and J lost 5; bases outside the gene matches: 10. Germline V gives CDR1 MNHEY, CDR2 SVGEGT. CDR3 sequence reads: CASKGPGLALDTQYF. The CDR3 DNA reads as TGTGCCAGCAAAGGACCGGGACTAGCTTTAGATACGCAGTATTTT.

The V call is TRBV5-1, the J call TRBJ1-2, with TRBD1 as a possible D gene (5 bases). This CDR3 is 14 amino acids long. V lost 6 bases and J lost 6, with 18 bases in between. CDR1 is SGHRS and CDR2 is YFSETQ in the germline V gene. In DNA form, the CDR3 reads TGCGCCAGCACCCCAGGGAGCAGCGTCGATGGCTACACCTTC. This codes for CASTPGSSVDGYTF. Looking up the rest from reference TRBV5-1 and TRBJ1-2 gives the full variable domain: KAGVTQTPRYLIKTRGQQVTLSCSPISGHRSVSWYQQTPGQGLQFLFEYFSETQRNKGNFPGRFSGRQFSNSRSEMNVSTLELGDSALYLCASTPGSSVDGYTFGSGTRLTVV.

The rearrangement links TRBV30 to TRBJ1-2; D is perhaps TRBD1 (5 bases). In germline, CDR1 is GTSNPN, CDR2 SVGIG (reference sequence). Trimming stripped 8 bases from V and 0 bases from J, with 16 bases between. This CDR3 spans 14 amino acids. DNA for the CDR3: TGTGCCCGGTCTTCCAGGGAGGCTAACTATGGCTACACCTTC. Translation: CARSSREANYGYTF.

This clonotype was observed once. This chain connects TRBV5-6 to TRBJ1-3, with 10 bases that match TRBD1. After removal of 2 bases from V and 2 bases from J, the junction contained 4 bases not matched to a gene. CDR3 length equals 16 residues. Germline V gene data show CDR1 as SGHDT and CDR2 as YYEEEE. The CDR3 DNA reads TGTGCCAGCAGCTTTGCCGGGACAGGGGCTGGAAACACCATATATTTT. Protein product: CASSFAGTGAGNTIYF.

Here the CDR3 DNA reads TGTGCCAGCTCATCAAGCACTTGGGAGCCCCAGCATTTT. It yields the protein CASSSSTWEPQHF. The chain couples TRBV18 to TRBJ1-5; D not certain. Germline CDR1 is KGHSH and CDR2 is LQKENI. This CDR3 comprises 13 residues. Trimming stripped 5 bases from V and 8 bases from J, with 13 bases between.

V gene TRBV20-1 combines with J gene TRBJ1-1; 7 bases map to TRBD1. Germline V gene data show CDR1 as DFQATT and CDR2 as SNEGSKA (reference sequence). The J segment lost 1 base and the V segment lost 0 bases, leaving 5 bases of the junction unmatched. The CDR3 totals 15 residues. Written as DNA, the CDR3 is TGCAGTGCTAGAGATCGAAGGACAGGGAACACTGAAGCTTTCTTT. Protein: CSARDRRTGNTEAFF.

In this sample, this clonotype turned up once. The chain uses TRBV6-6 and TRBJ2-5, with D uncertain. The CDR3 loop spans 13 amino acids. Looked up from germline, CDR1 is MNHNY and CDR2 is SVGAGI (reference sequence). V shed 6 bases and J shed 3 bases, with 11 bases lying between them. CDR3: CASSQRAKETQYF. CDR3 bases: TGTGCCAGCAGCCAAAGGGCAAAAGAGACCCAGTACTTC.